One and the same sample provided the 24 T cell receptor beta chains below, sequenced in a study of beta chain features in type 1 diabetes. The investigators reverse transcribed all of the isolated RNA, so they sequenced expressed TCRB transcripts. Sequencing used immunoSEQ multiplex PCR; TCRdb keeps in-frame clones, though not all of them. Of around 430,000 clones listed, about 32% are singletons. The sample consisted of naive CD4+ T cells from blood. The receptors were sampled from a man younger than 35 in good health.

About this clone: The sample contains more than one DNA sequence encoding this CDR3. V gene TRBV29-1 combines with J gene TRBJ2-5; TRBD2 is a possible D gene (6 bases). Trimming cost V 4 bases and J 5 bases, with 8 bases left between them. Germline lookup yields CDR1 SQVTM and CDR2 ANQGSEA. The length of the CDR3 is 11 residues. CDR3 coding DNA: TGCAGCGTTGTTGGAGGGGAGACCCAGTACTTC. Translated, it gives CSVVGGETQYF. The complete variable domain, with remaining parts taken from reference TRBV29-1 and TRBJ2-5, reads SAVISQKPSRDICQRGTSLTIQCQVDSQVTMMFWYRQQPGQSLTLIATANQGSEATYESGFVIDKFPISRPNLTFSTLTVSNMSPEDSSIYLCSVVGGETQYFGPGTRLLVL.

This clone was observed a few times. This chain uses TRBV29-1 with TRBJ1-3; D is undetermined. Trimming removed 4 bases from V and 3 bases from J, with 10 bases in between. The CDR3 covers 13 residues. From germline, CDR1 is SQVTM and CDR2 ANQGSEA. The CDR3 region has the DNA TGCAGCGTTGCCGGTCATCTTGGAAACACCATATATTTT. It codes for CSVAGHLGNTIYF.

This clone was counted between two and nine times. The CDR3 DNA is TGTGCCAGCAGTTTAGTTGTCGGGAGGACCTACGAGCAGTACTTC. Translation gives CASSLVVGRTYEQYF. J is TRBJ2-7 and V is TRBV6-6; TRBD2 matches at 7 bases. Germline V gene sequence: CDR1 MNHNY, CDR2 SVGAGI (reference sequence). V lost 4 bases, J lost 2 bases, and 8 bases stayed unmatched. CDR3 size: 15 residues.

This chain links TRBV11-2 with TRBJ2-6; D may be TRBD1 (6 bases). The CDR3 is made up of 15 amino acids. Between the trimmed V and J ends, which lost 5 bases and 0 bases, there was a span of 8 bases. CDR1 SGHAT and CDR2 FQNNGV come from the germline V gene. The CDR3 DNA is TGTGCCAGCAGCCTACAGGGCTCTGGGGCCAACGTCCTGACTTTC. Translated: CASSLQGSGANVLTF.

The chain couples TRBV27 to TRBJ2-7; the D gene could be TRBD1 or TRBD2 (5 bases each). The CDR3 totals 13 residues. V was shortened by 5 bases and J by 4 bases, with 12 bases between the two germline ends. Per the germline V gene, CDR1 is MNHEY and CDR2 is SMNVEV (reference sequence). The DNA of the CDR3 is TGTGCCAGCAGTCCCACCGAGGGGTACGAGCAGTACTTC. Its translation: CASSPTEGYEQYF.

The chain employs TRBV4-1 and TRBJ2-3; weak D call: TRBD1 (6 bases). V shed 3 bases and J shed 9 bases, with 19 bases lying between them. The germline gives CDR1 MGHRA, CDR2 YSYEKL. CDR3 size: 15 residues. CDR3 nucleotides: TGCGCCAGCAGCCAGGGACATAGCGCACAGATAACGCAGTATTTT. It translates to CASSQGHSAQITQYF.

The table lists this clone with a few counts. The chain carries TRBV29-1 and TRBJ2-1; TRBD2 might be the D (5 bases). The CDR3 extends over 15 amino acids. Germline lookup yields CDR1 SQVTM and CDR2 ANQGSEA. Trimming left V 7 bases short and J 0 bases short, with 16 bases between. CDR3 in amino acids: CSGEKAYPSYNEQFF. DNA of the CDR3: TGCAGCGGGGAGAAGGCTTACCCCTCCTACAATGAGCAGTTCTTC.

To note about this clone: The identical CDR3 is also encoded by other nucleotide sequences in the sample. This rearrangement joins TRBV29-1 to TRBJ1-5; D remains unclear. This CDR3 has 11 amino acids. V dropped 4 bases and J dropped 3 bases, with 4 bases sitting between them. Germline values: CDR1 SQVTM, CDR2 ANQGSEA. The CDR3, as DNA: TGCAGCGTTGGGGACAATCAGCCCCAGCATTTT. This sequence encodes CSVGDNQPQHF.

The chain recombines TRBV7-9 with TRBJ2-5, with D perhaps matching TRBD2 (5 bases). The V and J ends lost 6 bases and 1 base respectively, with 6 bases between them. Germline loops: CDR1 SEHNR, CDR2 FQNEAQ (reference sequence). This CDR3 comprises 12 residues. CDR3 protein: CASSRGQETQYF. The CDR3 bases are TGTGCCAGCAGTCGGGGCCAAGAGACCCAGTACTTC.

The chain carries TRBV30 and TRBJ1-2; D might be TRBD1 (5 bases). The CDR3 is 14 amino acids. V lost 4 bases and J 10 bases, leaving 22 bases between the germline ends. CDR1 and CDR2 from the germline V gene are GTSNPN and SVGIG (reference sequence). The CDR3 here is CAWNRRRDGNAYTF. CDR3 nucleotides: TGTGCCTGGAACAGGAGGCGGGATGGAAACGCCTACACCTTC.

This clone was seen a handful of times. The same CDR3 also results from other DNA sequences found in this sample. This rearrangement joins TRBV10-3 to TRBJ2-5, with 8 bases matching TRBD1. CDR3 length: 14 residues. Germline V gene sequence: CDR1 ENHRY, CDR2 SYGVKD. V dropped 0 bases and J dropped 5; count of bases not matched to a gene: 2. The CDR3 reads CAISESGQGETQYF. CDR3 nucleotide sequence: TGTGCCATCAGTGAGTCTGGACAGGGTGAGACCCAGTACTTC.

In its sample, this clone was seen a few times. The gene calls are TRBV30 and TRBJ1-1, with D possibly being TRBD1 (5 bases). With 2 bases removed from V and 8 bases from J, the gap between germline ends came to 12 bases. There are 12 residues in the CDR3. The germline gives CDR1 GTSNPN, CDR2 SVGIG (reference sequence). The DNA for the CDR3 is TGTGCCTGGAGTCCTGACTGGGACGAAGCTTTCTTT. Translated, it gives CAWSPDWDEAFF.

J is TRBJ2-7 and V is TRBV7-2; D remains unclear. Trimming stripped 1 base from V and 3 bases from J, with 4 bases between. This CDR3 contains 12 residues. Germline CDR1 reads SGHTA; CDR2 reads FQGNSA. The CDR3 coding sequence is TGTGCCAGCAGCTTAGGGGTCTACGAGCAGTACTTC. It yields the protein CASSLGVYEQYF.

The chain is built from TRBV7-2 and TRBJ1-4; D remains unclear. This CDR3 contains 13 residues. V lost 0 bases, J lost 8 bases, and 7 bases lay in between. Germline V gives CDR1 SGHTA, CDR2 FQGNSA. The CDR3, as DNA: TGTGCCAGCAGCTTAGCGGGGAGAGAAAAACTGTTTTTT. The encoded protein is CASSLAGREKLFF.

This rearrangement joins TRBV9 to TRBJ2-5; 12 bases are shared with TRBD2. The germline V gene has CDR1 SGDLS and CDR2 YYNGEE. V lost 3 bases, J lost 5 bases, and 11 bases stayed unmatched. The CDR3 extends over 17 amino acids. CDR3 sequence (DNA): TGTGCCAGCAGCGCGCTCGGACTAGCGGGGCTGGGGGAGACCCAGTACTTC. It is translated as CASSALGLAGLGETQYF.

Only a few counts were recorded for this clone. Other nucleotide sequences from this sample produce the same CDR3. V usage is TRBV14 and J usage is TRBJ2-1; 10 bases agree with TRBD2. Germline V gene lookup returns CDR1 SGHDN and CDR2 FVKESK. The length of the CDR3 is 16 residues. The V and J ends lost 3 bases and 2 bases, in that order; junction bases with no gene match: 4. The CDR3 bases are TGTGCCAGCAGCCAGTTTACTAGCGGGGCCTACAATGAGCAGTTCTTC. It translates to CASSQFTSGAYNEQFF.

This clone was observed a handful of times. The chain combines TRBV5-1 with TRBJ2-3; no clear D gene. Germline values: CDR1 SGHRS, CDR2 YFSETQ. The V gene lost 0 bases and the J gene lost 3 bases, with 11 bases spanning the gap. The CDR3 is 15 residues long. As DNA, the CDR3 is TGCGCCAGCAGCTTGGTTGGCCCCCGGACAGATACGCAGTATTTT. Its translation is CASSLVGPRTDTQYF.

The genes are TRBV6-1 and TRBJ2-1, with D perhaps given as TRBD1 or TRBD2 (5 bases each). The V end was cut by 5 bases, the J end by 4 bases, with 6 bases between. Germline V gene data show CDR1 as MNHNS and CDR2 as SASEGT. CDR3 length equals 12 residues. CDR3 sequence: CASSWGYNEQFF. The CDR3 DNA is TGTGCCAGCAGTTGGGGGTACAATGAGCAGTTCTTC.

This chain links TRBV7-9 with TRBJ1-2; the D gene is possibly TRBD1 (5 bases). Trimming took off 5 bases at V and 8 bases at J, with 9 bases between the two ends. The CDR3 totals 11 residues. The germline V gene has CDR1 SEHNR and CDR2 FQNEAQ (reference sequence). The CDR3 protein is CASSQAGGYTF. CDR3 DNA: TGTGCCAGCAGCCAAGCAGGGGGCTACACCTTC.

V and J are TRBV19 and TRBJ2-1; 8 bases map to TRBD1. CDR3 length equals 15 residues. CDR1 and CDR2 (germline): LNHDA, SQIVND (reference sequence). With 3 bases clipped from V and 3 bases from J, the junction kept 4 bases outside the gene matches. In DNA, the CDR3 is TGTGCCAGTAGTATCACAGGGGGAATCTACAATGAGCAGTTCTTC. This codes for CASSITGGIYNEQFF.

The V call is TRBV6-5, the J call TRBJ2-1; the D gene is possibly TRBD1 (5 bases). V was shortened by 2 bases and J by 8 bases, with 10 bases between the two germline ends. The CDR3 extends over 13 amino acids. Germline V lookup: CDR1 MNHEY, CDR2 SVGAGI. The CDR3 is CASSYGHRDEQFF. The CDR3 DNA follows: TGTGCCAGCAGTTACGGACACAGAGATGAGCAGTTCTTC.

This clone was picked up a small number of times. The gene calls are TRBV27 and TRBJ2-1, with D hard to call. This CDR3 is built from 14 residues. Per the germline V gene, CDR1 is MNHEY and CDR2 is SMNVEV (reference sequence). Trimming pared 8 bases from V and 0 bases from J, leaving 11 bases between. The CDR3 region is CASRPRSSYNEQFF. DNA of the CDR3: TGTGCCAGCCGCCCTCGGAGCTCCTACAATGAGCAGTTCTTC.

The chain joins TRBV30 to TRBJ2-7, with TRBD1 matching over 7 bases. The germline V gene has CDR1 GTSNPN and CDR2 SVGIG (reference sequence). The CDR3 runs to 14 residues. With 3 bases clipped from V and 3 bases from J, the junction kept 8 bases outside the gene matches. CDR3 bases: TGTGCCTGGAGAACCCAGGGGGTGAGCTACGAGCAGTACTTC. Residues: CAWRTQGVSYEQYF. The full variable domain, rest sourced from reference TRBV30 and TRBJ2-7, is SQTIHQWPATLVQPVGSPLSLECTVEGTSNPNLYWYRQAAGRGLQLLFYSVGIGQISSEVPQNLSASRPQDRQFILSSKKLLLSDSGFYLCAWRTQGVSYEQYFGPGTRLTVT.

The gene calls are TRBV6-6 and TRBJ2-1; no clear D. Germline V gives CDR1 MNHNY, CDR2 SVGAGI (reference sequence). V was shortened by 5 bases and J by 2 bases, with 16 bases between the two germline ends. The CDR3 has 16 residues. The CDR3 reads CASSPRVSDPYNEQFF. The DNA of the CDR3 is TGTGCCAGCAGTCCTCGGGTTTCGGACCCCTACAATGAGCAGTTCTTC.